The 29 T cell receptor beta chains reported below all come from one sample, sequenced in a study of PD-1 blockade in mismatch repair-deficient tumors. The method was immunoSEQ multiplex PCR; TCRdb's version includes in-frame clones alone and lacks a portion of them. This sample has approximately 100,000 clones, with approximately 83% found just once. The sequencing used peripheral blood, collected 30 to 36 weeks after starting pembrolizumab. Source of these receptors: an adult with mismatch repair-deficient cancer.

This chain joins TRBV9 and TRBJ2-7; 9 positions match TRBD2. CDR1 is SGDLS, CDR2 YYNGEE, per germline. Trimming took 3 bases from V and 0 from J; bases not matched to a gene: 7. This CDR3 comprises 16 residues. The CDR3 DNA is TGTGCCAGCAGCGGGGGGCTAGCGGGGCCCTCCTACGAGCAGTACTTC. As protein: CASSGGLAGPSYEQYF.

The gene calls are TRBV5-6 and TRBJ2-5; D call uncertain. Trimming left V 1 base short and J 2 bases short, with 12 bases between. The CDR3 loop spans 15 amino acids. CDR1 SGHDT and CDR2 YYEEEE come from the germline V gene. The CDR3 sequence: CASSLRSSRQETQYF. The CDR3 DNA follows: TGTGCCAGCAGCTTGAGGTCTAGTCGGCAAGAGACCCAGTACTTC.

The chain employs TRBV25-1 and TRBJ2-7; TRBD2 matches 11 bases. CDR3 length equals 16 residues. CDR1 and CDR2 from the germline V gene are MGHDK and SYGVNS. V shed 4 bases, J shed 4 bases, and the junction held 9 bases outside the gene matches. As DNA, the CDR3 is TGTGCCAGCAGTGGGACCGGGACTAGCGGAACTTACGAGCAGTACTTC. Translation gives CASSGTGTSGTYEQYF.

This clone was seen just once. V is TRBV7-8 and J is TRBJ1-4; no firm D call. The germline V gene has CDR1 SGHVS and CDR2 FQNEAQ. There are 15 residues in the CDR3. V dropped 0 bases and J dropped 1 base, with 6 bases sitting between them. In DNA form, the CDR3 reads TGTGCCAGCAGCTTAGCACTGGGAACTAATGAAAAACTGTTTTTT. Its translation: CASSLALGTNEKLFF.

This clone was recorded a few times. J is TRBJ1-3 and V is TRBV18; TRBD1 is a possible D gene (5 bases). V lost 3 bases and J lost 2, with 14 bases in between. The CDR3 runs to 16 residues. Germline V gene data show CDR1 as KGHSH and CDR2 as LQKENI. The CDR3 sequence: CASSPELGTTGNTIYF. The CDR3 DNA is TGTGCCAGCTCACCGGAGTTAGGGACGACTGGAAACACCATATATTTT.

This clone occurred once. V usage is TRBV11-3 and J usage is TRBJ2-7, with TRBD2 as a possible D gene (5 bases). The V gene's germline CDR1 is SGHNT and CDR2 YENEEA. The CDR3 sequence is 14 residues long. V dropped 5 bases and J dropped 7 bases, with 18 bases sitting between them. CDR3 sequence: CASSRSRGTGEQYF. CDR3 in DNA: TGTGCCAGCAGCCGGTCTCGGGGAACGGGGGAGCAGTACTTC.

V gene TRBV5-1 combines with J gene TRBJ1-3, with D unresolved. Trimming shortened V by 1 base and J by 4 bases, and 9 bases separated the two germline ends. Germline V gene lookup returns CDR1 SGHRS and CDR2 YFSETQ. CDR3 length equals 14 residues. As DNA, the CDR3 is TGCGCCAGCAGCTTGTCTAGCAGCGGAAACACCATATATTTT. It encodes CASSLSSSGNTIYF. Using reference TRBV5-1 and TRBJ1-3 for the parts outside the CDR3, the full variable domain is KAGVTQTPRYLIKTRGQQVTLSCSPISGHRSVSWYQQTPGQGLQFLFEYFSETQRNKGNFPGRFSGRQFSNSRSEMNVSTLELGDSALYLCASSLSSSGNTIYFGEGSWLTVV.

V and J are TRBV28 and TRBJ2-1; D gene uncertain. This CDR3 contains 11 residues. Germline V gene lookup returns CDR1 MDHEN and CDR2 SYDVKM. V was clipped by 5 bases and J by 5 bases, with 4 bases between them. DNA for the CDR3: TGTGCCAGCAGTCCCCACAATGAGCAGTTCTTC. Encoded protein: CASSPHNEQFF.

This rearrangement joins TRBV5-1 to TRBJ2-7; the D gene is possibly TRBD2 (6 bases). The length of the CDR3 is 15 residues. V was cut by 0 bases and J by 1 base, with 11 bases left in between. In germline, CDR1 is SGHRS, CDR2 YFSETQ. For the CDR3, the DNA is TGCGCCAGCAGCTTGGTGGCAGGAGGGTCCTACGAGCAGTACTTC. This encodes CASSLVAGGSYEQYF.

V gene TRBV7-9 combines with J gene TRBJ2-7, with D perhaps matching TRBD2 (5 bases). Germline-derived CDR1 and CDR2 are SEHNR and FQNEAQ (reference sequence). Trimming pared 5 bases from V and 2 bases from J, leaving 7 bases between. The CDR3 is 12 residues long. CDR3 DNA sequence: TGTGCCAGCAGCCAGGAGGCCTACGAGCAGTACTTC. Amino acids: CASSQEAYEQYF.

The CDR3 spells CASSLVAGARELFF. The CDR3 DNA follows: TGTGCCAGCAGCTTAGTCGCGGGAGCGAGGGAGCTGTTTTTT. The chain employs TRBV7-9 and TRBJ2-2; 7 nucleotides match TRBD2. Germline CDR1 is SEHNR and CDR2 is FQNEAQ (reference sequence). The V and J ends lost 1 base and 9 bases, in that order; junction bases with no gene match: 5. The CDR3 spans 14 residues.

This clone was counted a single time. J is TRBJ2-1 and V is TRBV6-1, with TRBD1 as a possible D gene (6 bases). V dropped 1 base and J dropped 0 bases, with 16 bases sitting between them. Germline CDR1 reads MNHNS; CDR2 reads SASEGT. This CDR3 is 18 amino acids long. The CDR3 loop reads CASSEDPYRVYSYNEQFF. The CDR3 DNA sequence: TGTGCCAGCAGTGAAGATCCCTACAGGGTGTACTCCTACAATGAGCAGTTCTTC.

The CDR3 DNA follows: TGTGCCAGCAGCTCTGGACTAGCGAAAACCTACGAGCAGTACTTC. Protein sequence: CASSSGLAKTYEQYF. This rearrangement joins TRBV5-5 to TRBJ2-7; 9 bases line up with TRBD2. Germline V gene data show CDR1 as SGHKS and CDR2 as YYEKEE (reference sequence). The V gene end was trimmed by 3 bases and the J gene end by 2 bases; junction bases not matched to a gene: 6. The CDR3 has 15 amino acids. Full variable domain (outside the CDR3, taken from reference TRBV5-5 and TRBJ2-7): DAGVTQSPTHLIKTRGQQVTLRCSPISGHKSVSWYQQVLGQGPQFIFQYYEKEERGRGNFPDRFSARQFPNYSSELNVNALLLGDSALYLCASSSGLAKTYEQYFGPGTRLTVT.

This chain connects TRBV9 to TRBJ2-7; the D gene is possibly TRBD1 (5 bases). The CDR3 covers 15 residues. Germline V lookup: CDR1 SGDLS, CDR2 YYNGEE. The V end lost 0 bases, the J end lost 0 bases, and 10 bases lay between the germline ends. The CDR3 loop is CASSVGGYGSYEQYF. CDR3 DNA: TGTGCCAGCAGCGTAGGGGGCTACGGCTCCTACGAGCAGTACTTC. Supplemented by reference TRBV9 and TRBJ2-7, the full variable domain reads DSGVTQTPKHLITATGQRVTLRCSPRSGDLSVYWYQQSLDQGLQFLIQYYNGEERAKGNILERFSAQQFPDLHSELNLSSLELGDSALYFCASSVGGYGSYEQYFGPGTRLTVT.

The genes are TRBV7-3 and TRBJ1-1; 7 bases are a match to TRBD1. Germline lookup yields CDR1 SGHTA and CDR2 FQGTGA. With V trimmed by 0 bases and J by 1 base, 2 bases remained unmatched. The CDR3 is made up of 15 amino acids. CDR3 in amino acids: CASSLTPGGNTEAFF. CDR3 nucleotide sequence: TGTGCCAGCAGCTTAACCCCAGGGGGGAACACTGAAGCTTTCTTT.

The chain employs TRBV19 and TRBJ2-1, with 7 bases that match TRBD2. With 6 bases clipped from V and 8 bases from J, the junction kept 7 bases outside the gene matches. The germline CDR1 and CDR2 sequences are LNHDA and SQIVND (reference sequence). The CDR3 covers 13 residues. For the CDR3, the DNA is TGTGCCAGTAGCAAAACTAGCGAATATGAGCAGTTCTTC. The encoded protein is CASSKTSEYEQFF.

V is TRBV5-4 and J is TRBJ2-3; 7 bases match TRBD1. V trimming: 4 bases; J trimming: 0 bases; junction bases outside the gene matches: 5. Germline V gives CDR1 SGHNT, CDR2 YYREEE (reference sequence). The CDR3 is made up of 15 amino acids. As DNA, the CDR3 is TGTGCCAGCAGCCCTCGGGACAGCAGCACAGATACGCAGTATTTT. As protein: CASSPRDSSTDTQYF. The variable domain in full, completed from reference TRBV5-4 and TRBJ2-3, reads ETGVTQSPTHLIKTRGQQVTLRCSSQSGHNTVSWYQQALGQGPQFIFQYYREEENGRGNFPPRFSGLQFPNYSSELNVNALELDDSALYLCASSPRDSSTDTQYFGPGTRLTVL.

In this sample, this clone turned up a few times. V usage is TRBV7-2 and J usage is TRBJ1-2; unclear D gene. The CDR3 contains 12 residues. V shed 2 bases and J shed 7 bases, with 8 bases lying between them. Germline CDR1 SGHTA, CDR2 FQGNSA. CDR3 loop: CASSLLRGGYTF. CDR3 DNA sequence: TGTGCCAGCAGCTTACTTCGGGGTGGCTACACCTTC.

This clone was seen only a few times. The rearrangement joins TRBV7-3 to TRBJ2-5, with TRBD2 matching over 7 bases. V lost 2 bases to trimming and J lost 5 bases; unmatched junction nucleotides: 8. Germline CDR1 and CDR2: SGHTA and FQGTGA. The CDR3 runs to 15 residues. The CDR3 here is CASSLWGRAHETQYF. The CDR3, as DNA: TGTGCCAGCAGCTTATGGGGGAGGGCCCACGAGACCCAGTACTTC.

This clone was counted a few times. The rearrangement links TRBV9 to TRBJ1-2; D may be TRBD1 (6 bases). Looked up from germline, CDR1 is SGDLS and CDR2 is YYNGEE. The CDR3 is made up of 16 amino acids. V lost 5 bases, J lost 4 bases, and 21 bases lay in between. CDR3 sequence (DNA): TGTGCCAGCAGTTCCGGGGGCGCGGCCAAGGGCTATGGCTACACCTTC. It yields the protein CASSSGGAAKGYGYTF.

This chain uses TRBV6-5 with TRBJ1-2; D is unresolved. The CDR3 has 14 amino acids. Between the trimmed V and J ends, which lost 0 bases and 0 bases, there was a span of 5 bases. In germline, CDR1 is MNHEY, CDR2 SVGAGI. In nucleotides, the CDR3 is TGTGCCAGCAGTTACTCGCCAACTAACTATGGCTACACCTTC. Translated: CASSYSPTNYGYTF.

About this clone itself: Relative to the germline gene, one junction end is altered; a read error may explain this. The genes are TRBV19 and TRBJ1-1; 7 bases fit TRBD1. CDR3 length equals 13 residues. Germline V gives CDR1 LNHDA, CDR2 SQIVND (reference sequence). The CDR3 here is CASSLRQGQGAVF. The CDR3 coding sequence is TGTGCCAGTAGCCTCCGACAGGGCCAGGGTGCTGTCTTT. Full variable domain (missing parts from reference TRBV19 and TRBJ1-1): DGGITQSPKYLFRKEGQNVTLSCEQNLNHDAMYWYRQDPGQGLRLIYYSQIVNDFQKGDIAEGYSVSREKKESFPLTVTSAQKNPTAFYLCASSLRQGQGAVFGQGTRLTVV.

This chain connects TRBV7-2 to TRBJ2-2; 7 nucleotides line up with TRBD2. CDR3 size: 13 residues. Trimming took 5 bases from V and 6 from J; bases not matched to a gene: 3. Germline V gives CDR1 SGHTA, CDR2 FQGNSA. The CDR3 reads CASSLGGSGELFF. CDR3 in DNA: TGTGCCAGCAGCCTGGGGGGGTCCGGGGAGCTGTTTTTT.

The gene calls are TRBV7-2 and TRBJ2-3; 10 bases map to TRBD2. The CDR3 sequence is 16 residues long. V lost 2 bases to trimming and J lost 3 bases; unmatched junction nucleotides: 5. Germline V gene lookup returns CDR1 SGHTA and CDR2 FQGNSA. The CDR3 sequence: CASSLKLAGRTDTQYF. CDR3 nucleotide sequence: TGTGCCAGCAGCTTAAAACTAGCGGGGAGAACAGATACGCAGTATTTT.

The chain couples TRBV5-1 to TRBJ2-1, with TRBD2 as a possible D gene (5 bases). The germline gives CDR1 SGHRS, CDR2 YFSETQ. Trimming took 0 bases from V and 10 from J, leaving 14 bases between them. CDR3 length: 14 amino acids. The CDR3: CASSLETTRGEQFF. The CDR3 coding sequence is TGCGCCAGCAGCTTGGAGACTACCCGTGGAGAGCAGTTCTTC. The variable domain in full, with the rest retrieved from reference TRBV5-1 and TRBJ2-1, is KAGVTQTPRYLIKTRGQQVTLSCSPISGHRSVSWYQQTPGQGLQFLFEYFSETQRNKGNFPGRFSGRQFSNSRSEMNVSTLELGDSALYLCASSLETTRGEQFFGPGTRLTVL.

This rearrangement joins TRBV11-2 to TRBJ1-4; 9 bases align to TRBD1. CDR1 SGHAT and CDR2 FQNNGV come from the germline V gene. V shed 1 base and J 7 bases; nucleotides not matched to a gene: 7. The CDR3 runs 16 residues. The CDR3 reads CASSLVLGTGSEKLFF. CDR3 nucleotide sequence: TGTGCCAGCAGCTTAGTTCTGGGGACAGGGAGTGAAAAACTGTTTTTT.

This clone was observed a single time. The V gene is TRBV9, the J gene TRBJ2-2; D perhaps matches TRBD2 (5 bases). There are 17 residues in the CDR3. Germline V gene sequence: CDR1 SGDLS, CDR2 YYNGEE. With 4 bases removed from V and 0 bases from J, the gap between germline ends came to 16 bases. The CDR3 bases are TGTGCCAGCAGCTCCCCCCGGAGGCGAACGAACACCGGGGAGCTGTTTTTT. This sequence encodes CASSSPRRRTNTGELFF.

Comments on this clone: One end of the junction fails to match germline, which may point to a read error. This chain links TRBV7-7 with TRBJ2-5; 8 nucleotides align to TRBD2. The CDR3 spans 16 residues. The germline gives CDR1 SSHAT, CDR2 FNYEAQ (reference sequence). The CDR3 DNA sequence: TGTGCTAGCAGCTTAGTCACTAGCGGCTCCCAAGAGACCCAGTACTTC. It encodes CASSLVTSGSQETQYF.

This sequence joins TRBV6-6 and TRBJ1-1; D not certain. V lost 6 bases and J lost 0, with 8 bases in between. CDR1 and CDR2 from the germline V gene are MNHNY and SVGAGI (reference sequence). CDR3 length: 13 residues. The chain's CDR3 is CASRYSMNTEAFF. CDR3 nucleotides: TGTGCCAGCAGATACAGCATGAACACTGAAGCTTTCTTT.